What follows are 27 T cell receptor beta chains derived from one specimen sequenced in a study of Tregs in tolerant kidney transplant recipients. TCRdb keeps only in-frame clones here, not all; method: immunoSEQ multiplex PCR. The sample has around 48,000 clones. The specimen was CD4+ T cells from blood, collected before the transplant. These TCRs come from a human donor who received a combined kidney and bone marrow transplant.

Concerning this clone: The CDR3 is cut off 3 residues early in the read; its end comes from the germline J gene. The genes are TRBV28 and TRBJ1-1; 8 nucleotides line up with TRBD1. The CDR3 sequence is 14 residues long. V shed 4 bases, J shed 6 bases, and the junction held 7 bases outside the gene matches. The germline V gene encodes CDR1 MDHEN and CDR2 SYDVKM. The DNA read from the CDR3 is TGTGCCAGCAGTTCCTATTTACAGGGGGCTGAA. Translation gives CASSSYLQGAE. The entire CDR3 protein is CASSSYLQGAEAFF.

Details on this clone: The CDR3 end lies 3 residues beyond the end of the read and is filled in from the germline J gene. The chain employs TRBV30 and TRBJ1-5; the D gene is possibly TRBD1 (6 bases). The germline gives CDR1 GTSNPN, CDR2 SVGIG (reference sequence). The CDR3 runs to 14 residues. Trimming took off 2 bases at V and 6 bases at J, with 14 bases between the two ends. Incomplete CDR3 DNA: TGTGCCTGGAGTAAGGCAGGGGTGGGTCAGCCC. Translated, it gives CAWSKAGVGQP. The entire CDR3 reads CAWSKAGVGQPQHF.

Points on this clone: The read ends 3 residues early relative to the CDR3; the germline J gene fills the gap. The chain is built from TRBV20-1 and TRBJ2-5; no firm D call. V lost 4 bases, J lost 0 bases, and 6 bases lay in between. The CDR3 is 12 amino acids. Per the germline V gene, CDR1 is DFQATT and CDR2 is SNEGSKA (reference sequence). CDR3 in amino acids: CSAITDQETQYF. The sequenced CDR3 bases are TGCAGTGCTATTACAGACCAAGAGACC.

For this clone: The read ends 3 residues shy of where the CDR3 ends; the end is completed using the germline J gene. This chain links TRBV7-6 with TRBJ2-3; D gene unclear. This CDR3 has 15 residues. Germline assignment: CDR1 SGHVS and CDR2 FNYEAQ. V shed 0 bases and J shed 2 bases, with 9 bases lying between them. CDR3 loop: CASSLAFRNTDTQYF. The CDR3 DNA, read in part, is TGTGCCAGCAGCTTAGCCTTCAGAAACACAGATACG.

A note on this clone: The sequenced fragment ends 3 residues before the CDR3 boundary, so the rest is inferred from the germline J gene. The V call is TRBV18, the J call TRBJ1-1; tentatively, D is TRBD1 (5 bases). Germline V CDR1 and CDR2: KGHSH, LQKENI. The germline V and J ends were trimmed by 3 bases and 4 bases, with 9 bases remaining between them. The CDR3 is 13 amino acids. The covered CDR3 bases are TGTGCCAGCTCACCCTATCAGGGCACTGAA. It yields the protein CASSPYQGTE. In full, the CDR3 reads CASSPYQGTEAFF.

As regards this clone: Read coverage stops 3 residues before the CDR3 terminus; the germline J gene supplies the remainder. This chain links TRBV7-9 with TRBJ2-3; 10 bases line up with TRBD2. J lost 4 bases, V lost 2 bases, and 3 bases had no gene match. Germline-derived CDR1 and CDR2 are SEHNR and FQNEAQ (reference sequence). The CDR3 has 15 amino acids. The CDR3 bases that were read are TGTGCCAGCAGCTTATTCCTAGCGGGGGCAGATACG. Residues: CASSLFLAGADT. The full CDR3 protein is CASSLFLAGADTQYF.

Concerning this clone: The missing CDR3 end, 3 residues past where the read stops, is filled in from the germline J gene. The chain recombines TRBV19 with TRBJ2-3, with 8 bases that match TRBD2. Germline V gives CDR1 LNHDA, CDR2 SQIVND (reference sequence). V lost 7 bases to trimming and J lost 1 base; unmatched junction nucleotides: 10. CDR3 length equals 16 residues. CDR3 DNA (partial): TGTGCCAGTACAGAGACTAGCGTTTGGGGCACAGATACG. Translation gives CASTETSVWGTDT. Given in full, the CDR3 is CASTETSVWGTDTQYF.

The sequenced CDR3 bases are TGTGCCAGCTCACAGGGGACAGATTTGCGGGTCCACGAG. Amino acid sequence: CASSQGTDLRVHE. The CDR3 in full is CASSQGTDLRVHEQYF. The chain is built from TRBV18 and TRBJ2-7; 7 bases fit TRBD1. Sequencing ends 3 residues short of the CDR3 end; the germline J gene provides the rest. CDR3 size: 16 residues. Germline CDR1 and CDR2: KGHSH and LQKENI. V was pared by 4 bases and J by 5 bases, with 14 bases of the junction left unmatched.

As concerns this clone: The read ends 3 residues early relative to the CDR3; the germline J gene fills the gap. The chain recombines TRBV6-1 with TRBJ2-7; TRBD1 matches at 8 bases. The germline gives CDR1 MNHNS, CDR2 SASEGT. With 4 bases clipped from V and 1 base from J, the junction kept 6 bases outside the gene matches. The CDR3 contains 15 residues. The sequenced part of the CDR3 DNA is TGTGCCAGCAGTGTGGGACAGGCCTATTCCTACGAG. This codes for CASSVGQAYSYE. The whole CDR3 is CASSVGQAYSYEQYF.

Details on this clone: The read stops 3 residues short of the end of the CDR3; the missing end is completed from the germline J gene. The rearrangement links TRBV6-1 to TRBJ2-5; D perhaps matches TRBD2 (5 bases). CDR1 is MNHNS, CDR2 SASEGT, per germline. The length of the CDR3 is 17 residues. V lost 2 bases and J 5 bases, leaving 21 bases between the germline ends. Incomplete CDR3 DNA: TGTGCCAGCAGTGAAAGCCCCCGATGGACCGGCGGGGAGACC. It yields the protein CASSESPRWTGGET. The complete CDR3 sequence is CASSESPRWTGGETQYF.

Notes on this clone: The CDR3 end lies 3 residues beyond the end of the read and is filled in from the germline J gene. V usage is TRBV30 and J usage is TRBJ2-2; TRBD1 matches 8 bases. CDR1 and CDR2 (germline): GTSNPN, SVGIG (reference sequence). This CDR3 spans 16 amino acids. J was trimmed by 7 bases and V by 6 bases; bases with no gene match: 16. Incomplete CDR3 DNA: TGTGCCTGCCCACCGGACAGGGCCCTCCAGGACGGGGAG. Residues: CACPPDRALQDGE. The whole CDR3 protein reads CACPPDRALQDGELFF.

On this clone: The read terminates 3 residues before the CDR3 end, so the remaining end is supplied by the germline J gene. The chain links TRBV20-1 to TRBJ1-2; no definite D call. Deletions cut 0 bases from V and 5 bases from J, with 16 bases between. CDR3 size: 15 residues. Germline-derived CDR1 and CDR2 are DFQATT and SNEGSKA (reference sequence). The part of the CDR3 DNA that was read is TGCAGTGCTAGAGATCCAGGACGGACTTTATATGGC. The encoded protein is CSARDPGRTLYG. The full CDR3 protein is CSARDPGRTLYGYTF.

Points on this clone: The read comes to an end 3 residues before the CDR3 does, leaving the germline J gene to fill in the end. The chain is built from TRBV19 and TRBJ2-2, with 7 nucleotides matching TRBD1. CDR1 is LNHDA, CDR2 SQIVND, per germline (reference sequence). The length of the CDR3 is 14 residues. The V gene end was trimmed by 5 bases and the J gene end by 6 bases; junction bases not matched to a gene: 6. CDR3 DNA, as far as it was read: TGTGCCAGTAGTCCCTCCACAGGGGCCGGGGAG. This sequence encodes CASSPSTGAGE. The whole CDR3 reads CASSPSTGAGELFF.

A word on this clone: The CDR3 end lies 3 residues beyond the end of the read and is filled in from the germline J gene. This chain joins TRBV5-1 and TRBJ2-5, with 9 bases that match TRBD1. Per germline, CDR1 SGHRS and CDR2 YFSETQ. V was pared by 2 bases and J by 4 bases, with 6 bases of the junction left unmatched. The CDR3 spans 15 residues. Incomplete CDR3 DNA: TGCGCCAGCAGCTTACAGGGGGCGCAGGCAGAGACC. Translation: CASSLQGAQAET. The whole CDR3 region reads CASSLQGAQAETQYF.

Worth noting for this clone: The read ends 3 residues shy of where the CDR3 ends; the end is completed using the germline J gene. The V gene is TRBV3-1 (or the pseudogene TRBV3-2), the J gene TRBJ1-2; D is undetermined. The CDR3 is 12 residues long. The V end was cut by 3 bases, the J end by 7 bases, with 9 bases between. Germline-derived CDR1 and CDR2 are LGHDT and YNNKEL (reference sequence). The CDR3 bases that were read are TGTGCCAGCAGCCACCTCAGTGGTGGC. Translation gives CASSHLSGG. The full CDR3 protein is CASSHLSGGYTF.

In the case of this clone: With the read ending 3 residues before the CDR3 end, the germline J gene is used to fill in that end. The chain combines TRBV30 with TRBJ2-3; the D gene is possibly TRBD1 (6 bases). Germline V gives CDR1 GTSNPN, CDR2 SVGIG (reference sequence). The CDR3 has 15 residues. V was cut by 3 bases and J by 2 bases, with 15 bases left in between. The CDR3 protein is CAWRKQGPNTDTQYF. The part of the CDR3 DNA that was read is TGTGCCTGGAGAAAACAGGGTCCCAACACAGATACG.

Concerning this clone itself: The DNA ends 3 residues before the CDR3 does, and the rest of the CDR3 is filled in from the germline J gene. The gene calls are TRBV5-6 and TRBJ1-2; maybe TRBD1 (5 bases). Germline V lookup: CDR1 SGHDT, CDR2 YYEEEE. This CDR3 has 15 amino acids. Deletions cut 4 bases from V and 0 bases from J, with 13 bases between. Partial CDR3 DNA: TGTGCCAGCAGCCCCGCGGGGGGGACTAACTATGGC. Residues: CASSPAGGTNYG. In full, the CDR3 reads CASSPAGGTNYGYTF.

Concerning this clone itself: The read ends 3 residues shy of where the CDR3 ends; the end is completed using the germline J gene. V usage is TRBV19 and J usage is TRBJ2-1; 10 nucleotides match TRBD1. Trimming took 5 bases from V and 3 from J; bases not matched to a gene: 1. Germline V gene data show CDR1 as LNHDA and CDR2 as SQIVND (reference sequence). The CDR3 consists of 14 residues. CDR3 region: CASSRDRGYNEQFF. CDR3 bases read: TGTGCCAGTAGTCGGGACAGGGGCTACAATGAG.

On this clone: With the read ending 3 residues before the CDR3 end, the germline J gene is used to fill in that end. The chain is built from TRBV20-1 and TRBJ1-6; 8 bases are a match to TRBD1. V lost 5 bases to trimming and J lost 8 bases; unmatched junction nucleotides: 11. Germline CDR1 is DFQATT and CDR2 is SNEGSKA (reference sequence). This CDR3 contains 15 residues. The covered CDR3 bases are TGCAGTGCTTCGCCGACCCAGGGGGCTCATTCACCC. Translating it yields CSASPTQGAHSP. The whole CDR3 sequence reads CSASPTQGAHSPLHF.

Note on this clone: The read terminates 3 residues before the CDR3 end, so the remaining end is supplied by the germline J gene. This rearrangement joins TRBV28 to TRBJ1-5; D may be TRBD1 (6 bases). V lost 7 bases to trimming and J lost 6 bases, with 22 bases between them. The CDR3 runs 16 residues. Germline CDR1 reads MDHEN; CDR2 reads SYDVKM. Incomplete CDR3 DNA: TGTGCCAGCACCAGTTTATTGGGGGCTGGCGGTCAGCCC. It translates to CASTSLLGAGGQP. In full, the CDR3 reads CASTSLLGAGGQPQHF. The full variable domain, in which reference TRBV28 and TRBJ1-5 provide the parts outside the CDR3, is DVKVTQSSRYLVKRTGEKVFLECVQDMDHENMFWYRQDPGLGLRLIYFSYDVKMKEKGDIPEGYSVSREKKERFSLILESASTNQTSMYLCASTSLLGAGGQPQHFGDGTRLSIL.

Of note for this clone: Read data end 3 residues before the CDR3 end; the end is taken from the germline J gene. The chain combines TRBV28 with TRBJ2-7; 7 bases line up with TRBD2. V trimming: 2 bases; J trimming: 3 bases; junction bases outside the gene matches: 4. This CDR3 is built from 14 residues. Germline-derived CDR1 and CDR2 are MDHEN and SYDVKM. CDR3 protein: CASSLGQRGYEQYF. CDR3 DNA, as far as it was read: TGTGCCAGCAGTTTAGGCCAGCGGGGCTACGAG. The full variable domain, in which reference TRBV28 and TRBJ2-7 provide the parts outside the CDR3, is DVKVTQSSRYLVKRTGEKVFLECVQDMDHENMFWYRQDPGLGLRLIYFSYDVKMKEKGDIPEGYSVSREKKERFSLILESASTNQTSMYLCASSLGQRGYEQYFGPGTRLTVT.

Regarding this clone: The read gets to within 3 residues of the CDR3 end, and the germline J gene fills in the rest. The chain links TRBV7-8 to TRBJ1-6; D is possibly TRBD1 (6 bases). Trimming took off 5 bases at V and 8 bases at J, with 10 bases between the two ends. The CDR3 totals 13 residues. Germline V lookup: CDR1 SGHVS, CDR2 FQNEAQ. Incomplete CDR3 DNA: TGTGCCAGCAGCCTTTCAGGGGATTCACCC. Encoded protein: CASSLSGDSP. The CDR3 in full is CASSLSGDSPLHF.

In the case of this clone: Read coverage stops 3 residues before the CDR3 terminus; the germline J gene supplies the remainder. The chain couples TRBV5-1 to TRBJ2-3; D is tentatively TRBD1 or TRBD2 (5 bases each). Trimming took 6 bases from V and 4 from J, leaving 18 bases between them. The CDR3 is made up of 15 amino acids. Germline assignment: CDR1 SGHRS and CDR2 YFSETQ. Here the CDR3 reads CASTRLTEGADTQYF. The covered CDR3 bases are TGCGCCAGCACAAGACTGACAGAGGGTGCAGATACG.

The covered CDR3 bases are TGCGCCAGCCCCCTATCATGGGACAGGGATAACCGCGCCTCCTACGAG. It codes for CASPLSWDRDNRASYE. The full CDR3 sequence reads CASPLSWDRDNRASYEQYF. The chain combines TRBV23-1 with TRBJ2-7; 9 bases map to TRBD1. The read stops 3 residues short of the end of the CDR3; the missing end is completed from the germline J gene. TRBV23-1 is an ORF for which the function is uncertain. The CDR3 loop spans 19 amino acids. With V trimmed by 8 bases and J by 0 bases, 20 bases remained unmatched.

A word on this clone: The read is 3 residues too short to cover the CDR3 end, so that end is filled in from the germline J gene. The chain employs TRBV19 and TRBJ2-2, with TRBD1 matching 7 bases. V gave up 5 bases and J gave up 4 bases; unmatched junction bases: 10. In germline, CDR1 is LNHDA, CDR2 SQIVND (reference sequence). The CDR3 runs to 16 residues. This CDR3 is CASSPTRDSPTGELFF. The sequenced part of the CDR3 DNA is TGTGCCAGTAGTCCTACTCGGGACAGCCCCACCGGGGAG. The full variable domain, in which reference TRBV19 and TRBJ2-2 provide the parts outside the CDR3, is DGGITQSPKYLFRKEGQNVTLSCEQNLNHDAMYWYRQDPGQGLRLIYYSQIVNDFQKGDIAEGYSVSREKKESFPLTVTSAQKNPTAFYLCASSPTRDSPTGELFFGEGSRLTVL.

Turning to this clone: With the read ending 3 residues before the CDR3 end, the germline J gene is used to fill in that end. V is TRBV2 and J is TRBJ2-7; 9 bases map to TRBD2. The length of the CDR3 is 14 residues. The ends lost 3 bases at V and 6 bases at J; junction bases unmatched: 6. Germline CDR1 SNHLY, CDR2 FYNNEI. The part of the CDR3 DNA that was read is TGTGCCAGCAGTGAGGCGGGAGGGCCCTTCGAG. Residues: CASSEAGGPFE. Given in full, the CDR3 is CASSEAGGPFEQYF.

Incomplete CDR3 DNA: TGTGCCAGCAGTATCCCGGGACACTTTAACTATGGC. It yields the protein CASSIPGHFNYG. The full-length CDR3 reads as CASSIPGHFNYGYTF. The J gene is TRBJ1-2, the V gene TRBV28; maybe TRBD1 (6 bases). The CDR3 end is not reached by the read, which stops 3 residues before it; the germline J gene fills it in. V lost 5 bases and J 1 base, leaving 14 bases between the germline ends. In germline, CDR1 is MDHEN, CDR2 SYDVKM. The CDR3 loop spans 15 amino acids.